The following is a T cell receptor (beta chain) sequence with its context. Antigen: not known. Mismatch with germline at one junction end may stem from a read error. The data belong to a study of cytomegalovirus exposure and HLA in healthy donors. 13 Jbeta primers and 60 Vbeta primers were used for the PCR. Profiled with immunoSEQ multiplex PCR; TCRdb holds only in-frame clones, not every one. The table has about 140,000 clones, 77% seen once; the top ten hold 1.5% to 2%. Findings and caveats of the study: Later on, an analysis found that several of the most significant clusters appeared to be linked to common viral pathogens, which included parvovirus B19. Later genetic work tied a missense DCLRE1C variant to beta-chain V and J trimming. Despite most TCR sequences being rare, some public TCRs occurred in many donors.

Sequenced: PBMCs. The TCR sequence derives from a female donor in good health and CMV-seronegative.

CDR3 sequence: CASSSPGGRGYYGYPF. CDR3 sequence (DNA): TGTGCCAGCAGCTCACCGGGGGGGAGAGGATACTATGGCTACCCCTTC. This rearrangement joins TRBV27 to TRBJ1-2; D may be TRBD1 (5 bases). The CDR3 has 16 residues. Germline CDR1 is MNHEY and CDR2 is SMNVEV (reference sequence).